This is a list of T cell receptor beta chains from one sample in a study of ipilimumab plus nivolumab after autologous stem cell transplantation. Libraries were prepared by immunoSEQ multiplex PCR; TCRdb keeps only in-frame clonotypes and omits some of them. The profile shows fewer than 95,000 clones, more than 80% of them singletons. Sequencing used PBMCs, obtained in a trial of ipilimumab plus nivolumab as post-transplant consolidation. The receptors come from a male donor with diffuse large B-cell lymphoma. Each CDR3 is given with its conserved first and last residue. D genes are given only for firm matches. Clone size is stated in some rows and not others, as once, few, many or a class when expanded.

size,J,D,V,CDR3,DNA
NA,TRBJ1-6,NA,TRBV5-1,CASSLDRRFSPLHF,TGCGCCAGCAGCTTGGACAGGCGGTTCTCACCCCTCCACTTT
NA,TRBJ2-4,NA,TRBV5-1,CASSLEPANIQYF,TGCGCCAGCAGCTTGGAACCGGCGAACATTCAGTACTTC
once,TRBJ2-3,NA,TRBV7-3,CASSFSPGQTDTQYF,TGTGCCAGCAGCTTTTCGCCGGGGCAAACAGATACGCAGTATTTT
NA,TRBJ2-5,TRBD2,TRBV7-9,CASSLGVLAGGQETQYF,TGTGCCAGCAGCCTGGGAGTGCTAGCGGGGGGGCAAGAGACCCAGTACTTC
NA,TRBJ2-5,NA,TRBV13,CASSGQSQETQYF,TGTGCCAGCTCGGGACAATCCCAAGAGACCCAGTACTTC
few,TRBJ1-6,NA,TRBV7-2,CASSLGRQNSPLHF,TGTGCCAGCAGCTTAGGCAGACAGAATTCACCCCTCCACTTT
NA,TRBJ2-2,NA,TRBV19,CASIGLRAGELFF,TGTGCCAGTATTGGGCTGCGGGCCGGGGAGCTGTTTTTT
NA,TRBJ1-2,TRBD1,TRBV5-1,CASRTGTGGTNYGYTF,TGCGCCAGCAGAACTGGGACAGGGGGAACTAACTATGGCTACACCTTC
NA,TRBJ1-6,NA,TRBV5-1,CASSLDGGGGNSPLHF,TGCGCCAGCAGCTTGGACGGAGGGGGTGGAAATTCACCCCTCCACTTT
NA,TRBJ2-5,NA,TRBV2,CASRITDGTQYF,TGTGCCAGCAGGATAACGGACGGGACCCAGTACTTC
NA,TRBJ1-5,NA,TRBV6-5,CASSPSRFLPQHF,TGTGCCAGCAGTCCCAGCCGGTTTCTGCCCCAGCATTTT
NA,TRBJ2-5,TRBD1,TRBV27,CASSPWDRKETQYF,TGTGCCAGCAGTCCCTGGGACAGAAAAGAGACCCAGTACTTC
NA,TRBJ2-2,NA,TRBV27,CASSSGLNTGELFF,TGTGCCAGCAGTTCCGGGTTGAACACCGGGGAGCTGTTTTTT
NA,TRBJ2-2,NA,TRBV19,CASSIEGTANTGELFF,TGTGCCAGTAGTATAGAAGGGACGGCGAACACCGGGGAGCTGTTTTTT
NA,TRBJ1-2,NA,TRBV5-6,CASSSPQGKGLGYGYTF,TGTGCCAGCAGCTCCCCGCAGGGGAAGGGGCTAGGCTATGGCTACACCTTC
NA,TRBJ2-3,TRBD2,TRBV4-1,CASSQGGTSGVGTDTQYF,TGCGCCAGCAGCCAAGGAGGGACTAGCGGGGTAGGCACAGATACGCAGTATTTT
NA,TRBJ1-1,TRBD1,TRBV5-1,CASRERVSTGTNTEAFF,TGCGCCAGCAGGGAGAGGGTTTCGACAGGGACCAACACTGAAGCTTTCTTT